These 3 T cell receptor beta chains originate from one sample sequenced in a study of T cells in women clearing cervical HPV infection. Profiled with immunoSEQ multiplex PCR; TCRdb holds only in-frame clones, not every one. This sample lists 36,000 or so clones; its ten largest clones have approximately 1.5%. Input material: blood buffy coat. The source of these receptors is a woman between 18 and 70 years old with a cervical HPV16 infection that either progressed to CIN3+ or cleared (not recorded which).

In the case of this clone: The CDR3 end is not reached by the read, which stops 3 residues before it; the germline J gene fills it in. This chain joins TRBV6-1 and TRBJ2-5; 8 bases agree with TRBD1. CDR1 MNHNS and CDR2 SASEGT come from the germline V gene. The CDR3 covers 14 residues. The CDR3 loop is CASSEGGQGSTQYF. The CDR3 DNA, read in part, is TGTGCCAGCAGTGAAGGAGGACAGGGATCTACC.

Turning to this clone: The read terminates 3 residues before the CDR3 end, so the remaining end is supplied by the germline J gene. The V call is TRBV7-9, the J call TRBJ1-1, with no clear D. Germline loops: CDR1 SEHNR, CDR2 FQNEAQ (reference sequence). This CDR3 is 14 amino acids long. Trimming shortened V by 5 bases and J by 4 bases, and 14 bases separated the two germline ends. Here the CDR3 reads CASSPQSKGTEAFF. The CDR3 bases that were read are TGTGCCAGCAGCCCCCAGAGCAAGGGCACTGAA.

Concerning this clone: The sequence runs out 3 residues before the end of the CDR3; the remainder is reconstructed from the germline J gene. This chain joins TRBV20-1 and TRBJ2-3; D is perhaps TRBD1 (8 bases). This CDR3 spans 17 amino acids. V gave up 5 bases and J gave up 2 bases, with 23 bases separating them. In germline, CDR1 is DFQATT, CDR2 SNEGSKA (reference sequence). The part of the CDR3 DNA that was read is TGCAGTGCTCCGAGGGAGACAGGGGAGGGACCCACAGATACG. Translating gives CSAPRETGEGPTDT. The entire CDR3 reads CSAPRETGEGPTDTQYF.